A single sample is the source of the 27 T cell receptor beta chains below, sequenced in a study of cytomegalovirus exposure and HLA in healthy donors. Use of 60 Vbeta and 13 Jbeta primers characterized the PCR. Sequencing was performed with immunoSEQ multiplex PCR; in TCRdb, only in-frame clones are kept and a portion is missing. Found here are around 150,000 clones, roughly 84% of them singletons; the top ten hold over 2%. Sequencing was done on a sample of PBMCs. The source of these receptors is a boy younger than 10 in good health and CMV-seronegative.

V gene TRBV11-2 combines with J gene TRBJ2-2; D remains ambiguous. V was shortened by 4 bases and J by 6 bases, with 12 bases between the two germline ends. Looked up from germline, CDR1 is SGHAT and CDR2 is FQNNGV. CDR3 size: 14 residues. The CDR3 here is CASSSLLKPGELFF. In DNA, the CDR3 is TGTGCCAGCAGCTCCCTTTTAAAGCCCGGGGAGCTGTTTTTT.

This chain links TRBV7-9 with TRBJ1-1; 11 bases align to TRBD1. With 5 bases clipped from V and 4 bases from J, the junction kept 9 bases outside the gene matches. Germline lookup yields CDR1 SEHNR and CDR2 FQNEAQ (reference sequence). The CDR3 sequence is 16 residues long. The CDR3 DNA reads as TGTGCCAGCAGCCCCCGTGGGGGGACAGGGGGCACTGAAGCTTTCTTT. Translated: CASSPRGGTGGTEAFF. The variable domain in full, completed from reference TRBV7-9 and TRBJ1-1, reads DTGVSQNPRHKITKRGQNVTFRCDPISEHNRLYWYRQTLGQGPEFLTYFQNEAQLEKSRLLSDRFSAERPKGSFSTLEIQRTEQGDSAMYLCASSPRGGTGGTEAFFGQGTRLTVV.

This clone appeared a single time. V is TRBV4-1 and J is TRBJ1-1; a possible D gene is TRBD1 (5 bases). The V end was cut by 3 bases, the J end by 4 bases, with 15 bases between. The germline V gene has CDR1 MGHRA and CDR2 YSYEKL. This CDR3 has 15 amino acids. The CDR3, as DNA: TGCGCCAGCAGCCAGGTGCAGGGTTTCCCCACTGAAGCTTTCTTT. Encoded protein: CASSQVQGFPTEAFF.

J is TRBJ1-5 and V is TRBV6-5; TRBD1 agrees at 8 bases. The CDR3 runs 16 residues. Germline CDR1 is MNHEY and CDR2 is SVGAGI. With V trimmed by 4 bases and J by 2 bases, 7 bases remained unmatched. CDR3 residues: CASSFKQGDGNQPQHF. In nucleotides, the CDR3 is TGTGCCAGCAGTTTTAAACAGGGGGATGGCAATCAGCCCCAGCATTTT.

Here the CDR3 reads CASSPYRLAMPEQYF. DNA for the CDR3: TGCGCCAGCAGCCCGTACAGACTAGCTATGCCCGAGCAGTACTTC. This chain joins TRBV4-1 and TRBJ2-5, with TRBD2 matching 7 bases. The better agreement between TRBJ2-7 and the DNA end casts doubt on the J call. Germline assignment: CDR1 MGHRA and CDR2 YSYEKL. The CDR3 has 15 residues.

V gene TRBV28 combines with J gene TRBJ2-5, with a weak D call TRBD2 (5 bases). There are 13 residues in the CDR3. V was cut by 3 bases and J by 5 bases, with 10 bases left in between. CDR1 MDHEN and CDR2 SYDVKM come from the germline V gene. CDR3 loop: CASSLDGKETQYF. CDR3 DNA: TGTGCCAGCAGTTTGGACGGGAAGGAGACCCAGTACTTC.

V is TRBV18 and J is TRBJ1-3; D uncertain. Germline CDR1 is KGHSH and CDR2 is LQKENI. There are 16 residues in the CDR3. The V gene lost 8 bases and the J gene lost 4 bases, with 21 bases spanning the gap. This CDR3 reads CASAQVAGLGGNTIYF. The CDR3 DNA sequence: TGTGCCAGCGCCCAAGTTGCGGGATTAGGAGGAAACACCATATATTTT.

CDR3 residues: CASSEGQRKSYEQYF. The CDR3 region has the DNA TGTGCCAGCAGTGAGGGACAGCGGAAATCCTACGAGCAGTACTTC. This chain links TRBV25-1 with TRBJ2-7; 7 bases agree with TRBD1. CDR3 size: 15 residues. Germline lookup yields CDR1 MGHDK and CDR2 SYGVNS. J was trimmed by 1 base and V by 3 bases; bases with no gene match: 6.

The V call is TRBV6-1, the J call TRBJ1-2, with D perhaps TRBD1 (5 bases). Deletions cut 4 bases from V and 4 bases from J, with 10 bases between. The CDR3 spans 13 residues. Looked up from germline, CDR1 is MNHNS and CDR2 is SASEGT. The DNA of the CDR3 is TGTGCCAGCAGTGCCGCTAGGGGCTATGGCTACACCTTC. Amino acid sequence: CASSAARGYGYTF.

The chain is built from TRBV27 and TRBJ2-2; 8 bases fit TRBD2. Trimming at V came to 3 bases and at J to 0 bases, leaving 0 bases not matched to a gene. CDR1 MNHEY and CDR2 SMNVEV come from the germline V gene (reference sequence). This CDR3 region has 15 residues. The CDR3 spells CASSFSGANTGELFF. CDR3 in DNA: TGTGCCAGCAGTTTTAGCGGGGCGAACACCGGGGAGCTGTTTTTT.

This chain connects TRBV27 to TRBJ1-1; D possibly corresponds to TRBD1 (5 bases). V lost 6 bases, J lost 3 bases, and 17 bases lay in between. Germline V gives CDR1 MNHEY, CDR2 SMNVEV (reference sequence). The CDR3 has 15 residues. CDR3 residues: CASSRAPGFDTEAFF. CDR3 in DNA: TGTGCCAGCAGCCGGGCACCAGGGTTTGACACTGAAGCTTTCTTT.

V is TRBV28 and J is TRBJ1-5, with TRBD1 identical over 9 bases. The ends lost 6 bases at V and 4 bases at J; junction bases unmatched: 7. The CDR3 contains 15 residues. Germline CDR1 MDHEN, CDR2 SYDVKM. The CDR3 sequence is CASSGGTGKNQPQHF. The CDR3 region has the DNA TGTGCCAGCAGCGGAGGGACAGGGAAAAATCAGCCCCAGCATTTT.

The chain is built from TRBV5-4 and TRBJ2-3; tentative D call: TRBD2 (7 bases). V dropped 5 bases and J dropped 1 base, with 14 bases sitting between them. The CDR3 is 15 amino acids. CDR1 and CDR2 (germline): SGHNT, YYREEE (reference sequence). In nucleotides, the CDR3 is TGTGCCAGCAGTTGGCGGGGGCCCCGCACAGATACGCAGTATTTT. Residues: CASSWRGPRTDTQYF.

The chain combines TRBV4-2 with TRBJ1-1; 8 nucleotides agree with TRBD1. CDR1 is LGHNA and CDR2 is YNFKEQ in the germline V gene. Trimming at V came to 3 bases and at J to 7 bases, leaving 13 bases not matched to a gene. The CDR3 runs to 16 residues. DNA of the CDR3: TGTGCCAGCAGCCAGATTGGGTTTACAGGGGGGGTTGAAGCTTTCTTT. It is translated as CASSQIGFTGGVEAFF.

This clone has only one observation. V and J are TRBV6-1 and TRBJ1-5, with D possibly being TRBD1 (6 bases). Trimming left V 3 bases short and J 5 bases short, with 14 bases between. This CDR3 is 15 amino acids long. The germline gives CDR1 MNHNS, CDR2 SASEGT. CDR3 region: CASSDGLQGHQPQHF. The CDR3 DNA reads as TGTGCCAGCAGTGATGGCTTACAGGGTCATCAGCCCCAGCATTTT.

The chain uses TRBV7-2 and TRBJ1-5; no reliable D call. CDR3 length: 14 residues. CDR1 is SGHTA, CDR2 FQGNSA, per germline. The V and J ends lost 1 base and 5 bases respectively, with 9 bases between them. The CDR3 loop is CASSLGRTHQPQHF. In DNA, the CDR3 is TGTGCCAGCAGCTTAGGGAGGACTCATCAGCCCCAGCATTTT.

The CDR3 nucleotides read TGCAGCGTCTCGACTGAGACTAACTATGGCTACACCTTC. Its protein is CSVSTETNYGYTF. The chain carries TRBV29-1 and TRBJ1-2; D call uncertain. Trimming took off 6 bases at V and 0 bases at J, with 11 bases between the two ends. Germline V CDR1 and CDR2: SQVTM, ANQGSEA. The CDR3 has 13 residues.

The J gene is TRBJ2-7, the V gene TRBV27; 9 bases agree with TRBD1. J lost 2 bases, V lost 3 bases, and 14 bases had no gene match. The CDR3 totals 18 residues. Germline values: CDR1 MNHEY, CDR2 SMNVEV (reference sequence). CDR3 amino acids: CASSFKSRDRERTYEQYF. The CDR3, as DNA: TGTGCCAGCAGTTTCAAATCCCGGGACAGGGAGAGAACCTACGAGCAGTACTTC.

CDR3 protein: CASSESPSVSGTDTQYF. The CDR3 DNA reads TGCGCCAGCAGTGAGTCGCCCTCGGTTTCAGGGACAGATACGCAGTATTTT. The chain links TRBV10-1 to TRBJ2-3, with D tentatively TRBD1 (5 bases). CDR1 and CDR2 (germline): WNHNN, SYGVQD (reference sequence). This CDR3 is built from 17 residues. Deletions cut 0 bases from V and 3 bases from J, with 16 bases between.

CDR3 DNA: TGTGCCAGCAGCGTAGCTAGCGGACTATCCTACGAGCAGTACTTC. Translated, it gives CASSVASGLSYEQYF. The rearrangement joins TRBV9 to TRBJ2-7, with 7 positions matching TRBD2. The CDR3 runs 15 residues. The V segment lost 0 bases and the J segment 1 base; nucleotides outside the gene matches: 4. Looked up from germline, CDR1 is SGDLS and CDR2 is YYNGEE. Full variable domain (rest looked up from reference TRBV9 and TRBJ2-7): DSGVTQTPKHLITATGQRVTLRCSPRSGDLSVYWYQQSLDQGLQFLIQYYNGEERAKGNILERFSAQQFPDLHSELNLSSLELGDSALYFCASSVASGLSYEQYFGPGTRLTVT.

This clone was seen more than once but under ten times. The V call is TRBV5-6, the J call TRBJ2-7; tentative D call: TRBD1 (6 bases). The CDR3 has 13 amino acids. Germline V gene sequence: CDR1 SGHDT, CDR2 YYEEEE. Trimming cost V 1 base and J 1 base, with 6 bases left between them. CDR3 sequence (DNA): TGTGCCAGCAGCTTGAGGGGGTCCTACGAGCAGTACTTC. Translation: CASSLRGSYEQYF.

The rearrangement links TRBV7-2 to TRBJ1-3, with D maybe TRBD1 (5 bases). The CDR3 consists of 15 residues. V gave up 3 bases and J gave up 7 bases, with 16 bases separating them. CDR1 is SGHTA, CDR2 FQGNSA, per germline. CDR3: CASSLEGRTFNTIYF. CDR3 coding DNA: TGTGCCAGCAGCTTGGAGGGACGGACCTTTAACACCATATATTTT.

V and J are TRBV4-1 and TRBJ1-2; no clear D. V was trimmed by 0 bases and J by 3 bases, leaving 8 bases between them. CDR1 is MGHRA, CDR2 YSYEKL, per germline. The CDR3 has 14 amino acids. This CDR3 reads CASSQDPVYYGYTF. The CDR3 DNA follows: TGCGCCAGCAGCCAAGACCCAGTTTACTATGGCTACACCTTC.

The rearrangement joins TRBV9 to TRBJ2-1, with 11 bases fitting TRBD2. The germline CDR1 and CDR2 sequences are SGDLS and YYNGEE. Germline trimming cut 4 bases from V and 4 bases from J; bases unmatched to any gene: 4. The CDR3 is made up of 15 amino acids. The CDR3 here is CASSSTSGEYNEQFF. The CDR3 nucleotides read TGTGCCAGCAGCTCGACTAGCGGGGAATACAATGAGCAGTTCTTC. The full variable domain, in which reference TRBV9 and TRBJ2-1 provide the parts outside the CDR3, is DSGVTQTPKHLITATGQRVTLRCSPRSGDLSVYWYQQSLDQGLQFLIQYYNGEERAKGNILERFSAQQFPDLHSELNLSSLELGDSALYFCASSSTSGEYNEQFFGPGTRLTVL.

The CDR3 nucleotides are TGTGCCAGCAGTGGGGGAGTAGCGGCCAATGAGCAGTTCTTC. Protein product: CASSGGVAANEQFF. This chain links TRBV6-4 with TRBJ2-1, with a tentative D call TRBD2 (6 bases). The CDR3 consists of 14 residues. Per germline, CDR1 MRHNA and CDR2 SNTAGT. The ends were cut back, 4 bases at V and 6 bases at J, with 13 bases in the middle.

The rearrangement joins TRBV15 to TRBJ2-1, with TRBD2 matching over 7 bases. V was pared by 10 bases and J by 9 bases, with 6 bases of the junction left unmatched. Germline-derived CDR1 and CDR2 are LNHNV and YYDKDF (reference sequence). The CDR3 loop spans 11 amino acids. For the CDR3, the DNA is TGTGCCAGCTCTAGCGGAGGTGAGCAGTTCTTC. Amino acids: CASSSGGEQFF.

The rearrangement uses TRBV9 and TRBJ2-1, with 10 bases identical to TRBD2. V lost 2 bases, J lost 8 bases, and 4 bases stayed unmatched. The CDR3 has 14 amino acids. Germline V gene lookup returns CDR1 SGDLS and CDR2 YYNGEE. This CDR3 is CASSVSGGGHEQFF. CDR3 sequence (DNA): TGTGCCAGCAGCGTGAGCGGGGGGGGCCATGAGCAGTTCTTC.